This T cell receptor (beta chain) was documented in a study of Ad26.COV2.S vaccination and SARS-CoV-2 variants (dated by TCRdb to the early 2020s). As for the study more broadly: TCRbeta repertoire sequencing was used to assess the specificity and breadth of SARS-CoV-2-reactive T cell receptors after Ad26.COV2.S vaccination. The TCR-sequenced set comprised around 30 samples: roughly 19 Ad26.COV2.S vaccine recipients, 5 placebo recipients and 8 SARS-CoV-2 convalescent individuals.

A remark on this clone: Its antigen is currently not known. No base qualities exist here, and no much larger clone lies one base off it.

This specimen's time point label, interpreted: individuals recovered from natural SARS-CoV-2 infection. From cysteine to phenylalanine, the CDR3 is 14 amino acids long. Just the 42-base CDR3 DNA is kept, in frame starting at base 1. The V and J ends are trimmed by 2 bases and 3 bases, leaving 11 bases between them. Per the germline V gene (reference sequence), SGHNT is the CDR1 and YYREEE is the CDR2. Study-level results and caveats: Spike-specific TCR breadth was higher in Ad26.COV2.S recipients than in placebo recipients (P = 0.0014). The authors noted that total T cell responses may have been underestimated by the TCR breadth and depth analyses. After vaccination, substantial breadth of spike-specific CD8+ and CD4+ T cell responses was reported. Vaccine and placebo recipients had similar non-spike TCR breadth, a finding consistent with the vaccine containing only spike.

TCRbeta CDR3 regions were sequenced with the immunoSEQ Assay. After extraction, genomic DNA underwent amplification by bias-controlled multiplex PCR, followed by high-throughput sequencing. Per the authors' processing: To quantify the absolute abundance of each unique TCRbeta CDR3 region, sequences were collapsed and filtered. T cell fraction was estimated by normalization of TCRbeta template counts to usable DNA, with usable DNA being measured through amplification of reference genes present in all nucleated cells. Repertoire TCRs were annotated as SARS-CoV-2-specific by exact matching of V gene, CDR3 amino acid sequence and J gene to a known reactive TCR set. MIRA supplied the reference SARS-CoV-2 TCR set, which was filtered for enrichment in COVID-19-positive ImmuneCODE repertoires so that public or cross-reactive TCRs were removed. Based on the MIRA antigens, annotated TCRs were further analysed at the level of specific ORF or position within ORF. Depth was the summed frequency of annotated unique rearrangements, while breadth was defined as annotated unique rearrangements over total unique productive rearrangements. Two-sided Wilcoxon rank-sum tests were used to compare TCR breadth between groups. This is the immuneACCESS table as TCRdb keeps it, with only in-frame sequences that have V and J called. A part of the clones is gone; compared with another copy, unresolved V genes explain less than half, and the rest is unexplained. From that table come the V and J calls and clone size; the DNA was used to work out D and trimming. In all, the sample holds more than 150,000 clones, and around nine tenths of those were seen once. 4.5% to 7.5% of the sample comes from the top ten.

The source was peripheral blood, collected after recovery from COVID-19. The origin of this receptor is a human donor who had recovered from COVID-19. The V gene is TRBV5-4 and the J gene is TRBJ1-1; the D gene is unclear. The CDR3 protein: CASSLAATYTEAFF. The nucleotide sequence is TGTGCCAGCAGCTTAGCCGCAACTTACACTGAAGCTTTCTTT.